A selection of T cell receptor beta chains follows, all from one sample in a study of blood T cell repertoires in COVID-19. The repertoire was sequenced with immunoSEQ multiplex PCR; TCRdb's copy has only in-frame clones and lacks some. Here the sample spans about 75,000 clones, 80% to 90% being singletons. The sample was peripheral blood. These receptors originate from a man older than 75 with COVID-19, enrolled during active disease. Both conserved end residues are part of each CDR3. The D gene is left open where the match is weak. A clone size is listed for some rows: how often the clone was seen (once, few, many), or a class if it is expanded.

.,.,TRBV16,TRBJ1-1,CASSPLKLDTEAFF,TGTGCCAGCAGCCCCTTGAAGCTCGACACTGAAGCTTTCTTT
.,TRBD2,TRBV6-5,TRBJ2-3,CASSGTSGFTDTQYF,TGTGCCAGCAGCGGGACTAGCGGTTTCACAGATACGCAGTATTTT
once,TRBD1,TRBV28,TRBJ1-2,CASRVGKGPGQGNYGYTF,TGTGCCAGCCGCGTTGGGAAGGGGCCGGGACAGGGTAACTATGGCTACACCTTC
.,.,TRBV27,TRBJ1-1,CASIGEGMNTEAFF,TGTGCCAGCATAGGGGAGGGGATGAACACTGAAGCTTTCTTT
.,.,TRBV7-8,TRBJ2-5,CASSFNRETQYF,TGTGCCAGCAGCTTCAATCGGGAGACCCAGTACTTC
.,.,TRBV28,TRBJ1-2,CASSIGSSGYGYTF,TGTGCCAGCAGTATCGGGAGTTCGGGGTATGGCTACACCTTC
.,.,TRBV29-1,TRBJ1-1,CSVLPGGPNTEAFF,TGCAGCGTTCTGCCGGGGGGCCCGAACACTGAAGCTTTCTTT
.,.,TRBV28,TRBJ1-5,CASSTGHRGNQPQHF,TGTGCCAGCAGTACGGGACATAGAGGCAATCAGCCCCAGCATTTT
.,.,TRBV3-1/TRBV3-2,TRBJ1-3,CASSQGAGPRNTIYF,TGTGCCAGCAGCCAAGGAGCAGGGCCAAGGAACACCATATATTTT
.,.,TRBV28,TRBJ2-7,CASSSAGTIYIKQYF,TGTGCCAGCAGTTCGGCCGGGACAATTTATATCAAGCAGTACTTC
once,.,TRBV6-6,TRBJ1-1,CASSYISGLNTEAFF,TGTGCCAGCAGTTACATATCAGGGTTGAACACTGAAGCTTTCTTT
once,.,TRBV6-2/TRBV6-3,TRBJ2-7,CASSQLAEQYF,TGTGCCAGCAGTCAACTCGCCGAGCAGTACTTC
.,TRBD2,TRBV28,TRBJ2-7,CASKSSGASGEQYF,TGTGCCAGCAAGTCAAGCGGGGCCTCGGGCGAGCAGTACTTC
.,TRBD2,TRBV28,TRBJ2-5,CASSMRASGGLETQYF,TGTGCCAGCAGTATGCGGGCTAGCGGGGGATTAGAGACCCAGTACTTC
once,.,TRBV4-1,TRBJ2-1,CASSQGDTYYNEQFF,TGCGCCAGCAGCCAAGGAGACACCTACTACAATGAGCAGTTCTTC
.,.,TRBV19,TRBJ1-1,CATGPKGDTEAFF,TGTGCCACCGGCCCCAAAGGGGACACTGAAGCTTTCTTT
once,.,TRBV18,TRBJ1-1,CASSTGQNTEAFF,TGTGCCAGCTCAACCGGACAGAACACTGAAGCTTTCTTT
.,.,TRBV5-1,TRBJ2-7,CASSLQSFYEQYF,TGCGCCAGCAGCCTTCAGTCGTTCTACGAGCAGTACTTC
.,TRBD1,TRBV9,TRBJ1-5,CASSAGTADNQPQHF,TGTGCCAGCAGCGCCGGGACAGCAGACAATCAGCCCCAGCATTTT
.,.,TRBV6-5,TRBJ1-2,CASSSHTTNYGYTF,TGTGCCAGCAGTAGTCATACAACGAACTATGGCTACACCTTC
once,.,TRBV5-5,TRBJ1-1,CASSPRGALNTEAFF,TGTGCCAGCAGCCCACGGGGAGCTTTGAACACTGAAGCTTTCTTT
.,TRBD2,TRBV12-5,TRBJ2-1,CASGLGWGGDYNEQFF,TGTGCTAGTGGTTTGGGCTGGGGGGGGGATTACAATGAGCAGTTCTTC
.,.,TRBV12-3/TRBV12-4,TRBJ1-4,CASSFLRNEKLFF,TGTGCCAGCAGTTTTTTGAGGAATGAAAAACTGTTTTTT
.,.,TRBV3-1/TRBV3-2,TRBJ1-2,CASSQAGAAGYTF,TGTGCCAGCAGCCAGGCAGGGGCTGCCGGCTACACCTTC
.,.,TRBV18,TRBJ1-5,CASSPGSNQPQHF,TGTGCCAGCTCACCAGGCAGCAATCAGCCCCAGCATTTT
.,.,TRBV11-2,TRBJ1-2,CASSEGDYGYTF,TGTGCCAGCAGCGAAGGGGACTATGGCTACACCTTC
once,.,TRBV5-1,TRBJ1-2,CASSPGQTTNYGYTF,TGCGCCAGCAGCCCAGGACAGACAACTAACTATGGCTACACCTTC
.,TRBD1,TRBV2,TRBJ1-6,CATWTGERNSPLHF,TGTGCCACTTGGACAGGAGAACGTAATTCACCCCTCCACTTT
.,.,TRBV2,TRBJ2-2,CASRAGTAGTGELFF,TGTGCCAGCAGGGCCGGGACAGCGGGCACCGGGGAGCTGTTTTTT
.,TRBD2,TRBV2,TRBJ2-1,CASRASGAYNEQFF,TGTGCCAGCAGGGCTAGCGGGGCCTACAATGAGCAGTTCTTC
.,.,TRBV14,TRBJ1-1,CASSQLQGDTEAFF,TGTGCCAGCAGCCAACTCCAGGGTGACACTGAAGCTTTCTTT
.,TRBD1,TRBV5-1,TRBJ2-3,CASTTTGGTDTQYF,TGCGCCAGCACCACGACAGGGGGCACAGATACGCAGTATTTT
.,.,TRBV25-1,TRBJ2-1,CASSDPGPAGNEQFF,TGTGCCAGCAGTGACCCGGGCCCCGCGGGTAATGAGCAGTTCTTC